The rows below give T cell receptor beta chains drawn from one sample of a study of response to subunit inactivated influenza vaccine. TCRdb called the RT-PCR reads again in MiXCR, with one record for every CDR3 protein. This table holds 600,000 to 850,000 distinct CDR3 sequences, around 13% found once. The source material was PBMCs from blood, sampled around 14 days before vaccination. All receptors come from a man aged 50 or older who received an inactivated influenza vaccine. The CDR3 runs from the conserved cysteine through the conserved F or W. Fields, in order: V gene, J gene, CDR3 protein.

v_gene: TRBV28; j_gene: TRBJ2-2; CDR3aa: CASSWIGPGELFF
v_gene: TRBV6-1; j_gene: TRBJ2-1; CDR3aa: CASTVLRGTSGTRYNEQFF
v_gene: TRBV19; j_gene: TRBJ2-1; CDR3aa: CASRASGTYNNEQFF
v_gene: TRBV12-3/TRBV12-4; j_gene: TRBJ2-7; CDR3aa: CASSLSRTSYEQYF
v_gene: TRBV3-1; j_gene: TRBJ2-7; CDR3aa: CASSQGPGRYEQYF
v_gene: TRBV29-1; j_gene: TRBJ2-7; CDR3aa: CSVIDGSYEQYF
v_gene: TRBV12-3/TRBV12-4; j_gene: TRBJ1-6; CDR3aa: CASSPDRRHNSPLHF
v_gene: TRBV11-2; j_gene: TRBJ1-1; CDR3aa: CASSLNEGTEAFF
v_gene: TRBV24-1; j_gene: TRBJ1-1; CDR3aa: CATSDSRDRGMNTEAFF
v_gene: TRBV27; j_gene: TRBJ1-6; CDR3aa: CASSLGQASSTPLHF
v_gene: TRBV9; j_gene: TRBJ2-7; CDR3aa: CASSVGDTPYEQYF
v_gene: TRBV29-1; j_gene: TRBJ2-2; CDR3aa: CSVEDGRQKNGELFF
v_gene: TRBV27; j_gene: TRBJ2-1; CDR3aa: CASSLGGGPGEQFF
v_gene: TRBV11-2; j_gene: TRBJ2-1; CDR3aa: CASSANANNEQFF
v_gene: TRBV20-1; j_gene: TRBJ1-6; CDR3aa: CSGSGTLKLSPLHF
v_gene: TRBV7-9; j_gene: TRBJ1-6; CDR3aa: CASSRRDSYNSPLHF
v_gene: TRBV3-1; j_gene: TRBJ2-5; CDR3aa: CASAGTSRETQYF
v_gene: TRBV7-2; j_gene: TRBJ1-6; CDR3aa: CASSLAGFGRFDSPLHF
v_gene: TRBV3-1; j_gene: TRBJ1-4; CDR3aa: CASSQEFLRTEKLFF
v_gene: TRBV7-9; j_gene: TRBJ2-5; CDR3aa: CASSFSRVEETQYF
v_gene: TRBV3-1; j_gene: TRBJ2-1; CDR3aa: CASSQGNAVYNEQFF
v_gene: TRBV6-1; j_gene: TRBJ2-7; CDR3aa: CASRNRGPVYEQYF